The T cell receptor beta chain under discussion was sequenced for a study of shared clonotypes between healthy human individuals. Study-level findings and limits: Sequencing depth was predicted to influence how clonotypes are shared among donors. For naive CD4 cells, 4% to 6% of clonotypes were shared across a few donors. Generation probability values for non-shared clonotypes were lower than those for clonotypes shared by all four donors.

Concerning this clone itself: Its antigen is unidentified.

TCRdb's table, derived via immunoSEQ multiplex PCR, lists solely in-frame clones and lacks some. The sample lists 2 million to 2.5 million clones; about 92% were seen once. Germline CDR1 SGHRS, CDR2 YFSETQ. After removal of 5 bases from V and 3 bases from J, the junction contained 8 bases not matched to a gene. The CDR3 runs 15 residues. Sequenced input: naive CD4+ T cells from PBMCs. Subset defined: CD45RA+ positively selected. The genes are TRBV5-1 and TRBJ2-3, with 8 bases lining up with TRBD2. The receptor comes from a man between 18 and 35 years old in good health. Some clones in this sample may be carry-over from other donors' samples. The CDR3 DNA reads TGCGCCAGCAGGGGAGCGGGAGAGTATACAGATACGCAGTATTTT. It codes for CASRGAGEYTDTQYF.